A single sample is the source of the 4 T cell receptor beta chains below, sequenced in a study of Ad26.COV2.S vaccination and SARS-CoV-2 variants. Treatment described: around 19 received Ad26.COV2.S at low or high dose, single or two shots; about 5 received placebo; per-sample allocation not given. Collection of samples fell on day 63 after the first vaccine or placebo injection. Clones were read by immunoSEQ multiplex PCR, and TCRdb kept only the in-frame ones, dropping some. The sample lists fewer than 800,000 clones, 70% to 90% occurring once. The sample was peripheral blood, taken in a trial of Ad26.COV2.S vaccine versus placebo. The source is a person aged 18 to 65 who received the Ad26.COV2.S COVID-19 vaccine or a placebo.

This chain uses TRBV6-1 with TRBJ1-1; D gene unclear. V was clipped by 3 bases and J by 3 bases, with 5 bases between them. Germline V lookup: CDR1 MNHNS, CDR2 SASEGT. The CDR3 is 12 amino acids. The DNA for the CDR3 is TGTGCCAGCAGTGAGGGTCACACTGAAGCTTTCTTT. Encoded protein: CASSEGHTEAFF.

The chain combines TRBV18 with TRBJ2-7; perhaps TRBD2 as D (5 bases). CDR1 is KGHSH, CDR2 LQKENI, per germline. V was trimmed by 1 base and J by 3 bases, leaving 16 bases between them. The CDR3 consists of 16 residues. CDR3 sequence: CASSPLVISAIYEQYF. In DNA form, the CDR3 reads TGTGCCAGCTCACCACTGGTGATTAGCGCTATCTACGAGCAGTACTTC.

The V call is TRBV9, the J call TRBJ1-6, with D unresolved. The CDR3 length is 15 residues. V was pared by 0 bases and J by 7 bases, with 11 bases between. Germline V CDR1 and CDR2: SGDLS, YYNGEE. The CDR3 nucleotides are TGTGCCAGCAGCGTAGGGTGGGTGGGCAATTCACCCCTCCACTTT. This translates into CASSVGWVGNSPLHF.

The CDR3 reads CASSRGGLNTGELFF. The CDR3 DNA follows: TGTGCCAGCAGCCGTGGGGGGTTGAACACCGGGGAGCTGTTTTTT. The chain has TRBV27 and TRBJ2-2; a possible D gene is TRBD2 (6 bases). The V end was cut by 6 bases, the J end by 1 base, with 12 bases between. CDR1 and CDR2 (germline): MNHEY, SMNVEV (reference sequence). The CDR3 is 15 residues long.